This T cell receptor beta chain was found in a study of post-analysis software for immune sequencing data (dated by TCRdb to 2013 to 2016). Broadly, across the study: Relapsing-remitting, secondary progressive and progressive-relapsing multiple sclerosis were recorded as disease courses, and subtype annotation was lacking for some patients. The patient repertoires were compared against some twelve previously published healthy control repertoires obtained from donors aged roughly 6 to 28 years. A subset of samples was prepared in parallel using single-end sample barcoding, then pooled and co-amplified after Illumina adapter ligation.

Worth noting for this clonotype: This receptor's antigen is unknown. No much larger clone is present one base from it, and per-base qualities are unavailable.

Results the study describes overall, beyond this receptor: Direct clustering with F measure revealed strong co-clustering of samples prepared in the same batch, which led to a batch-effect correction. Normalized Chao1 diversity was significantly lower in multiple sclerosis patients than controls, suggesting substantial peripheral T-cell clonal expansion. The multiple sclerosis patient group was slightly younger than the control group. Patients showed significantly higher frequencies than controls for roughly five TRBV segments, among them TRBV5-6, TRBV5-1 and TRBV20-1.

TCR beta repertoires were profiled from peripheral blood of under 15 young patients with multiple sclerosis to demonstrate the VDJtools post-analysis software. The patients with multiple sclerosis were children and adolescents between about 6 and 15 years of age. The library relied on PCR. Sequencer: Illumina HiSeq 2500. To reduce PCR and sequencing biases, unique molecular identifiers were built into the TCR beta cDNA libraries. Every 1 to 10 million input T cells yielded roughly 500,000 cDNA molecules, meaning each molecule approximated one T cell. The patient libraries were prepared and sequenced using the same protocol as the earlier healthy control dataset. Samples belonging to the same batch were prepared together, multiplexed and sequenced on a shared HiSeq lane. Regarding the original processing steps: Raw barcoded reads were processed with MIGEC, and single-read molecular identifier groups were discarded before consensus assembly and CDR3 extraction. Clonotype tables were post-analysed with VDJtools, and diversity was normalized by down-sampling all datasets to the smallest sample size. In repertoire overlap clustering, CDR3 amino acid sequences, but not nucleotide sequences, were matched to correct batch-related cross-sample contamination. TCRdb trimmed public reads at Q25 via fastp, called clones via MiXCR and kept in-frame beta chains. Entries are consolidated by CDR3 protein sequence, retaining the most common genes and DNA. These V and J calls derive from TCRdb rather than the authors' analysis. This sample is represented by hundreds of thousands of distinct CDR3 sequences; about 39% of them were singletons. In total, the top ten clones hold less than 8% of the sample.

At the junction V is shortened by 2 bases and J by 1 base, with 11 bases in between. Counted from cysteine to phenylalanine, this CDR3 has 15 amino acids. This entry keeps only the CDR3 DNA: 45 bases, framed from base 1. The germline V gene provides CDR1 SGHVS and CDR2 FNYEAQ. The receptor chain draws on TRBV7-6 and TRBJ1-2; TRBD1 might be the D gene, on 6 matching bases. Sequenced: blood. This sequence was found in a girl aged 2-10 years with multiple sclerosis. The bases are TGTGCCAGCAGCTTATCGGGGGGCAATAACTATGGCTACACCTTC. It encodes CASSLSGGNNYGYTF.